The sequence of this T cell receptor beta chain was determined in a study of T cells after yellow fever vaccination. Details on this clonotype: Its target is not known.

Study results and limitations: Only a small proportion of the clonotypes turned up in both the CD4 and the CD8 compartments, likely arising from convergent recombination. FACS-sorted repertoires could harbor abundant contaminating bulk-population clonotypes.

By 5'RACE template switching, TCR cDNA was produced, with a universal primer site and UMIs added in the process. One entry per CDR3 protein results from TCRdb running MiXCR on the 5' RACE reads. This sample yields 600,000 to 750,000 distinct CDR3 sequences, of which 9% to 15% are seen a single time; 14% to 15% belongs to the top ten. V was pared by 0 bases and J by 1 base, with 3 bases of the junction left unmatched. Germline lookup yields CDR1 SQVTM and CDR2 ANQGSEA. The CDR3 loop spans 16 amino acids. The chain is built from TRBV29-1 and TRBJ2-7; 13 nucleotides line up with TRBD2. Here the sequenced sample was PBMCs, taken on the day of the yellow fever booster vaccination. The TCR comes from a man aged 30-40 years who received the YFV17D yellow fever vaccine. The DNA for the CDR3 is TGCAGCGTTGAAGATCCGGGACTAGCGGGGTCCTACGAGCAGTACTTC. It encodes CSVEDPGLAGSYEQYF.